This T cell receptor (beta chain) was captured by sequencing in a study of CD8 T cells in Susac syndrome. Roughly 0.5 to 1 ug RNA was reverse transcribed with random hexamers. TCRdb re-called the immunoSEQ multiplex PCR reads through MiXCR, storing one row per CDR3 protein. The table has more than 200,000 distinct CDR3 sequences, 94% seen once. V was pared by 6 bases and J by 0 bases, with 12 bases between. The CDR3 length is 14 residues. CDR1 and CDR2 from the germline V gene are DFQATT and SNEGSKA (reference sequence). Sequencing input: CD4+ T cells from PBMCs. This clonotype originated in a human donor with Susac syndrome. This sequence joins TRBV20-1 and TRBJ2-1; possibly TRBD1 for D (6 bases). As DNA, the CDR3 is TGCAGTGCCCGGAAACAGGGCTCCTACAATGAGCAGTTCTTC. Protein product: CSARKQGSYNEQFF.